Given below is one T cell receptor beta chain in context. This clonotype was detected a few times. Its antigen is still unknown. The input lacks base qualities; no much larger clone sits a single base away. This entry belongs to a study of human T cells and chemical hapten exposure (dated by TCRdb to about 2021). Describing the broader study: For sensitization, 2% DPC in acetone was applied to an approximately 2 cm by approximately 2 cm area of upper inner arm skin. Patient blood was sampled pre-sensitization (week 0) and at 2, 6 and about 24 weeks after DPC sensitization. Patch testing was done on the upper back using Finn chambers containing 0.01% DPC, and results were scored after 6 days according to International Contact Dermatitis Research Group standards. Blood for TCR sequencing was provided by twenty-nine alopecia patients at one to four time points (pre-sensitization, 2, 6 and 24 weeks). Libraries were combined into a pool for sequencing, and differences in TCR yield between samples came mainly from small differences in library volumes within the pool. The study tracked peripheral blood TCR repertoire changes in vivo during primary and secondary sensitization to the hapten diphenylcyclopropenone (DPC) in alopecia patients. Alopecia areata with under or over 50% scalp involvement, alopecia totalis and alopecia universalis were represented in the patient cohort, which was mostly female. Throughout the approximately 25-week study period, patients were also given weekly therapeutic DPC doses on the scalp. General findings and caveats noted by the study authors: Repeated subsampling changed both the strength of the expansion versus patch-test correlation and the threshold at which the correlation became significant. Compared with pre-sensitization or healthy control sets, expanded TCRs formed significantly more large CDR3 similarity clusters, which is consistent with antigen-driven responses. No change with DPC sensitization was found in the number of TCRs above 1 in 1000 frequency, and no evidence of global repertoire structure alterations was found. The number of PT1 expanded TCRs positively correlated with patch test score, significant at thresholds 8, 16 and 32 but not 4. Because every patient had alopecia, a presumed autoimmune disease, the patients' immune response might differ from that of healthy individuals.

Explained via the paper, the time point label denotes: patch test 3, about 24 weeks after DPC sensitization. Per the publication, the treatment or condition label means: therapeutic diphenylcyclopropenone sensitization with weekly scalp DPC. At each patch-test visit, blood was drawn before the patch test was applied. To be eligible, patients had to be aged 18 to 70, diagnosed with alopecia and judged suitable for DPC therapy, while pregnant patients were excluded. Unfractionated whole blood was collected in Tempus Blood RNA tubes, and total RNA was extracted from that blood. The method was RACE. Sequenced using a NextSeq 500. During library preparation, unique molecular identifiers were attached to individual cDNA molecules so that TCRs could be counted quantitatively and reproducibly. From each blood RNA sample, both TCR alpha and TCR beta chains were sequenced. Per the source publication's procedure: Samples had a median of about 90,000 TCRs, with a range from roughly 20,000 to 700,000. The Decombinator software suite was used to annotate V, J and CDR3 in the TCR reads. For PS versus PT1 abundance plots, all samples were subsampled to the same number of TCRs (28,000). Expanded TCRs were defined as absent before sensitization and observed at least eight times at the 2-week time point. TCRdb reanalyzed the raw reads on its own, using fastp at Q25 for trimming and MiXCR for clone calling, and kept in-frame beta chains. For every CDR3 protein sequence, its rows merge into one entry that carries the most common genes and DNA. Clone size and V and J calls follow TCRdb, not the original study. This sample lists about 82,000 distinct CDR3 sequences; 13% were detected once. 4.5% to 6% of the sample comes from the top ten.

The CDR3 numbers 13 residues from cysteine through phenylalanine. Only the CDR3 region is kept as DNA, spanning 39 bases read in frame from base 1. Cut back by 7 bases and 5 bases, the V and J ends lie 14 bases apart. CDR1 is given as LGHDT and CDR2 as YNNKEL, both from the germline V gene (reference sequence). The chain was built from TRBV3-1 and TRBJ2-5, and possibly TRBD1, on 5 matching bases. The material sequenced was whole blood, taken in connection with sensitization to the hapten diphenylcyclopropenone (DPC). The source of this sequence is a woman aged 45-60 years with alopecia areata. Some clones in this sample may be carry-over from other donors' samples. The CDR3 protein sequence reads: CASIRPGSETQYF. The nucleotide sequence is TGTGCCAGCATCAGACCAGGGTCGGAGACCCAGTACTTC.